The source of this T cell receptor (beta chain) is a study of CD8 T cells in Susac syndrome. Random hexamers primed reverse transcription of roughly 0.45 to 1 ug RNA. Across 54 Vbeta and 13 Jbeta, TCR beta CDR3 was amplified with immunoSEQ multiplex PCR. MiXCR, applied by TCRdb to the immunoSEQ multiplex PCR reads, yields one record per CDR3 protein. Of a few hundred thousand distinct CDR3 sequences in the sample, more than 85% were seen once. The patients serving as multiple sclerosis controls were treatment-naive. They had stable or active relapsing-remitting disease and fulfilled revised McDonald criteria. The authors negatively isolated CD8+ and CD4+ T cells and FACS-enriched TEMRA cells. In the case of this clonotype: Antigen: not known.

Broader study findings: A relatively small number of individuals underwent TCR sequencing and HLA analysis.

CDR3 length equals 15 residues. Germline assignment: CDR1 MNHEY and CDR2 SVGAGI. Trimming cost V 2 bases and J 3 bases; bases outside gene matches: 1. The origin of this receptor is a human donor with multiple sclerosis. The sample was CD8+ T cells from PBMCs. This chain joins TRBV6-5 and TRBJ2-1, with 10 bases lining up with TRBD2. The CDR3, as DNA: TGTGCCAGCAGTTACCGGACTAGCGGCTACAATGAGCAGTTCTTC. It encodes CASSYRTSGYNEQFF.